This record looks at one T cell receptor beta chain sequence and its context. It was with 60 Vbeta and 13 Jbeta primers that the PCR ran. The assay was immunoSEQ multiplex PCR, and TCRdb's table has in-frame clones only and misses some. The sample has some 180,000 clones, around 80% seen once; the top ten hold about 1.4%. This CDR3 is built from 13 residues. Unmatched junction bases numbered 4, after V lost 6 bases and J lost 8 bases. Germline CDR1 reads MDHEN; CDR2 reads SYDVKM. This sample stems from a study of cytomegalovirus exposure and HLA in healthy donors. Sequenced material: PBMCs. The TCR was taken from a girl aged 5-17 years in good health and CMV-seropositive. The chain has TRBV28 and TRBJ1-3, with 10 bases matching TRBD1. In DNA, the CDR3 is TGTGCCAGCAGCCCCGGACAGGGGGACACCATATATTTT. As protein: CASSPGQGDTIYF.